These 29 T cell receptor beta chains were all obtained from the same sample, sequenced in a study of cytomegalovirus exposure and HLA in healthy donors listed by TCRdb under 2017. Libraries were built with the immunoSEQ multiplex PCR assay. For the multiplex PCR, a mixture combining 60 forward primers for TCR Vbeta segments and 13 reverse primers for TCR Jbeta segments was used. TCRdb carries this immuneACCESS record with in-frame sequences only. Its versions omit some clonotypes, under half of them owing to an unresolved V gene in the studies checked, with the rest unexplained. Within this sample are some 100,000 clones, with around 83% of them counted one time only. The ten top clones hold 1.2% of the sample. Material: PBMCs. Receptors were obtained from a woman aged 18 to 35 in good health and CMV-seronegative.

The chain has TRBV4-3 and TRBJ2-7; D possibly corresponds to TRBD2 (5 bases). The ends were cut back, 0 bases at V and 0 bases at J, with 12 bases in the middle. Per the germline V gene, CDR1 is LGHNA and CDR2 is YSLEER. This CDR3 comprises 16 residues. The CDR3 reads CASSQDLGMYSYEQYF. Here the CDR3 DNA reads TGCGCCAGCAGCCAAGATCTCGGGATGTACTCCTACGAGCAGTACTTC.

This chain uses TRBV18 with TRBJ2-3; weak D call: TRBD2 (5 bases). The CDR3 contains 15 residues. CDR1 KGHSH and CDR2 LQKENI come from the germline V gene. Trimming removed 2 bases at V and 1 base at J, with 10 bases between. Here the CDR3 DNA reads TGTGCCAGCTCACCAGAGGGTATTGGCACAGATACGCAGTATTTT. This encodes CASSPEGIGTDTQYF.

The chain recombines TRBV30 with TRBJ2-7, with no clear D. V lost 6 bases and J lost 2, with 17 bases in between. CDR1 and CDR2 (germline): GTSNPN, SVGIG (reference sequence). The CDR3 extends over 14 amino acids. Written as DNA, the CDR3 is TGTGCCTGCCAACTACTACGGCCTACCTACGAGCAGTACTTC. Translating it yields CACQLLRPTYEQYF.

The chain couples TRBV5-1 to TRBJ1-1; the match to TRBD1 covers 7 bases. Germline CDR1 and CDR2: SGHRS and YFSETQ. The V segment lost 1 base and the J segment 4 bases; nucleotides outside the gene matches: 1. The CDR3 length is 13 residues. The CDR3 nucleotides read TGCGCCAGCAGCTTGAGGGGGCTCACTGAAGCTTTCTTT. Translation: CASSLRGLTEAFF.

This clone was found a few times. This sequence joins TRBV30 and TRBJ2-6; TRBD1 is a possible D gene (5 bases). Per the germline V gene, CDR1 is GTSNPN and CDR2 is SVGIG (reference sequence). Trimming took 2 bases from V and 1 from J, leaving 9 bases between them. CDR3 length: 15 residues. CDR3 in DNA: TGTGCCTGGAGTTCGACAGTGTCTGGGGCCAACGTCCTGACTTTC. It yields the protein CAWSSTVSGANVLTF.

The sample holds a few counts of this clone. The chain combines TRBV7-3 with TRBJ1-2; D not resolved. Germline V lookup: CDR1 SGHTA, CDR2 FQGTGA. The CDR3 covers 13 residues. Trimming took 6 bases from V and 1 from J, leaving 9 bases between them. CDR3 in DNA: TGTGCCAGCAGTTCCGGGAGTAACTATGGCTACACCTTC. This sequence encodes CASSSGSNYGYTF.

The chain links TRBV27 to TRBJ1-4, with D possibly matching TRBD1 (6 bases). Trimming removed 2 bases at V and 4 bases at J, with 8 bases between. CDR1 and CDR2 from the germline V gene are MNHEY and SMNVEV (reference sequence). This CDR3 comprises 14 residues. CDR3 in DNA: TGTGCCAGCAGTTTAAACAGGGATAATGAAAAACTGTTTTTT. Translated, it gives CASSLNRDNEKLFF.

The chain uses TRBV19 and TRBJ2-6; weak D call: TRBD2 (6 bases). Germline CDR1 LNHDA, CDR2 SQIVND (reference sequence). The V end was cut by 4 bases, the J end by 1 base, with 14 bases between. The CDR3 covers 17 residues. This chain's CDR3 is CASSTLIRGSGANVLTF. In nucleotides, the CDR3 is TGTGCCAGTAGTACTTTGATCCGGGGGTCTGGGGCCAACGTCCTGACTTTC.

The chain combines TRBV2 with TRBJ1-4, with D maybe TRBD1 (5 bases). Deletions cut 4 bases from V and 4 bases from J, with 7 bases between. Germline V gene sequence: CDR1 SNHLY, CDR2 FYNNEI. The CDR3 spans 13 residues. DNA for the CDR3: TGTGCCAGCAGTGGACAGAATAATGAAAAACTGTTTTTT. This codes for CASSGQNNEKLFF.

The chain has TRBV19 and TRBJ2-5; possibly TRBD1 for D (5 bases). Germline-derived CDR1 and CDR2 are LNHDA and SQIVND (reference sequence). The CDR3 extends over 14 amino acids. Trimming removed 1 base from V and 3 bases from J, with 9 bases in between. For the CDR3, the DNA is TGTGCCAGTAGTATAGTCCTAGGGGAAGAGACCCAGTACTTC. Translating it yields CASSIVLGEETQYF.

This sequence joins TRBV7-6 and TRBJ2-7, with TRBD1 matching over 7 bases. V was pared by 5 bases and J by 6 bases, with 7 bases of the junction left unmatched. Germline V gene data show CDR1 as SGHVS and CDR2 as FNYEAQ. The CDR3 runs to 13 residues. The CDR3 is CASSRDRVGEQYF. CDR3 DNA: TGTGCCAGCAGCCGAGACAGGGTAGGCGAGCAGTACTTC.

V gene TRBV6-5 combines with J gene TRBJ2-2; weak D call: TRBD1 (6 bases). The CDR3 contains 15 residues. V was clipped by 0 bases and J by 6 bases, with 11 bases between them. The V gene's germline CDR1 is MNHEY and CDR2 SVGAGI. As DNA, the CDR3 is TGTGCCAGCAGTTACTCTACAGGGTCCGCCGGGGAGCTGTTTTTT. This encodes CASSYSTGSAGELFF.

The CDR3 DNA is TGTGCCAGCAGTGAAGTTGACATCCACTCACCCCTCCACTTT. Its protein is CASSEVDIHSPLHF. J is TRBJ1-6 and V is TRBV2; D is uncertain. Germline-derived CDR1 and CDR2 are SNHLY and FYNNEI. Deletions cut 1 base from V and 10 bases from J, with 11 bases between. This CDR3 is built from 14 residues.

The J gene is TRBJ2-5, the V gene TRBV5-6, with D tentatively TRBD2 (7 bases). Germline CDR1 is SGHDT and CDR2 is YYEEEE. V lost 1 base and J lost 5, with 15 bases in between. The CDR3 has 15 residues. CDR3 region: CASSLSLQGGETQYF. As DNA, the CDR3 is TGTGCCAGCAGCTTGTCTCTACAGGGAGGGGAGACCCAGTACTTC.

The chain employs TRBV18 and TRBJ2-5, with 7 positions matching TRBD2. This CDR3 region has 17 residues. The germline V gene has CDR1 KGHSH and CDR2 LQKENI. V dropped 2 bases and J dropped 4; count of bases not matched to a gene: 13. The CDR3 nucleotides are TGTGCCAGCTCACCAGTCATGGCTAGCGGAGTGTTAGAGACCCAGTACTTC. The encoded protein is CASSPVMASGVLETQYF.

This sequence joins TRBV27 and TRBJ2-7; 12 bases are shared with TRBD1. The germline CDR1 and CDR2 sequences are MNHEY and SMNVEV (reference sequence). CDR3 length: 15 amino acids. V was pared by 0 bases and J by 5 bases, with 2 bases of the junction left unmatched. The CDR3 region has the DNA TGTGCCAGCAGTTTATCGGGACAGGGGGCCAACGAGCAGTACTTC. Translated: CASSLSGQGANEQYF.

The chain is built from TRBV4-3 and TRBJ2-5; 9 bases align to TRBD2. Germline V gene lookup returns CDR1 LGHNA and CDR2 YSLEER. The trim removed 3 bases at V and 5 bases at J, leaving 7 bases unmatched. The CDR3 has 15 residues. CDR3 DNA: TGCGCCAGCAGCCAGGTAGCGGGAGAAGGGGAGACCCAGTACTTC. Its translation: CASSQVAGEGETQYF.

This clone was seen just once. V and J are TRBV9 and TRBJ2-5, with 8 bases that match TRBD1. The tail of the sequence fits TRBJ2-7 better, so the J call may be wrong. CDR3 size: 13 residues. Germline loops: CDR1 SGDLS, CDR2 YYNGEE. The CDR3 DNA sequence: TGTGCCAGCAGCGGACAGGGGTCCTACGAGCAGTACTTC. Its protein product is CASSGQGSYEQYF.

The chain uses TRBV4-3 and TRBJ1-1; TRBD1 is a possible D gene (5 bases). Deletions cut 0 bases from V and 1 base from J, with 9 bases between. The germline V gene has CDR1 LGHNA and CDR2 YSLEER. The CDR3 contains 15 residues. Here the CDR3 DNA reads TGCGCCAGCAGCCAAGATGGGGACTGGAACACTGAAGCTTTCTTT. Amino acid sequence: CASSQDGDWNTEAFF.

The chain is built from TRBV19 and TRBJ2-5; TRBD1 might be the D (5 bases). This CDR3 is built from 13 residues. With 11 bases removed from V and 3 bases from J, the gap between germline ends came to 16 bases. Per germline, CDR1 LNHDA and CDR2 SQIVND (reference sequence). CDR3: CAWPRAREETQYF. Written as DNA, the CDR3 is TGTGCCTGGCCCAGGGCCAGGGAAGAGACCCAGTACTTC.

The V call is TRBV4-3, the J call TRBJ1-2, with a possible D match to TRBD1 (5 bases). CDR1 is LGHNA and CDR2 is YSLEER in the germline V gene. This CDR3 is built from 16 residues. V was pared by 0 bases and J by 2 bases, with 13 bases between. The CDR3 region is CASSQDTARANYGYTF. The CDR3 DNA sequence: TGCGCCAGCAGCCAAGACACGGCCAGGGCAAACTATGGCTACACCTTC.

This clone has just a few counts. The gene calls are TRBV6-1 and TRBJ1-5, with TRBD1 identical over 10 bases. Germline V gene data show CDR1 as MNHNS and CDR2 as SASEGT. J lost 6 bases, V lost 7 bases, and 3 bases had no gene match. CDR3 length equals 13 residues. The CDR3 loop reads CASKTGGIQPQHF. The CDR3 nucleotides are TGTGCCAGCAAGACAGGGGGCATTCAGCCCCAGCATTTT.

The chain uses TRBV5-4 and TRBJ1-2; D is undetermined. V was cut by 1 base and J by 0 bases, with 7 bases left in between. This CDR3 region has 14 residues. Germline V CDR1 and CDR2: SGHNT, YYREEE (reference sequence). CDR3 protein: CASSLNPANYGYTF. CDR3 in DNA: TGTGCCAGCAGCTTGAATCCCGCTAACTATGGCTACACCTTC. The complete variable domain, with remaining parts taken from reference TRBV5-4 and TRBJ1-2, reads ETGVTQSPTHLIKTRGQQVTLRCSSQSGHNTVSWYQQALGQGPQFIFQYYREEENGRGNFPPRFSGLQFPNYSSELNVNALELDDSALYLCASSLNPANYGYTFGSGTRLTVV.

The chain is built from TRBV11-2 and TRBJ2-7, with TRBD2 as a possible D gene (6 bases). The V end was cut by 1 base, the J end by 2 bases, with 9 bases between. The CDR3 runs 14 residues. Germline values: CDR1 SGHAT, CDR2 FQNNGV. CDR3 loop: CASSLGPGAYEQYF. CDR3 coding DNA: TGTGCCAGCAGCTTAGGTCCGGGAGCCTACGAGCAGTACTTC.

The CDR3 DNA is TGTGCCAGCAGCTTAGGAGGGAAGGAGCTGTTTTTT. As protein: CASSLGGKELFF. This sequence joins TRBV7-9 and TRBJ2-2, with D perhaps matching TRBD2 (5 bases). The CDR3 is made up of 12 amino acids. Germline CDR1 and CDR2: SEHNR and FQNEAQ (reference sequence). Deletions cut 1 base from V and 10 bases from J, with 7 bases between. Full variable domain (remainder filled in from reference TRBV7-9 and TRBJ2-2): DTGVSQNPRHKITKRGQNVTFRCDPISEHNRLYWYRQTLGQGPEFLTYFQNEAQLEKSRLLSDRFSAERPKGSFSTLEIQRTEQGDSAMYLCASSLGGKELFFGEGSRLTVL.

This clone occurred a few times. The genes are TRBV6-5 and TRBJ1-6; D gene uncertain. Between the trimmed V and J ends, which lost 2 bases and 4 bases, there was a span of 6 bases. The V gene's germline CDR1 is MNHEY and CDR2 SVGAGI. The length of the CDR3 is 14 residues. The CDR3 protein is CASSYRDYNSPLHF. CDR3 in DNA: TGTGCCAGCAGTTACAGAGATTATAATTCACCCCTCCACTTT.

J is TRBJ2-4 and V is TRBV19; possible D gene TRBD1, 6 bases. Germline CDR1 LNHDA, CDR2 SQIVND (reference sequence). CDR3 length: 16 residues. V dropped 4 bases and J dropped 1 base, with 14 bases sitting between them. This chain's CDR3 is CASSNSGERAKNIQYF. The CDR3, as DNA: TGTGCCAGTAGTAATTCAGGGGAAAGGGCCAAAAACATTCAGTACTTC.

This clone was seen once. The chain uses TRBV5-5 and TRBJ2-3; perhaps TRBD2 as D (7 bases). CDR1 and CDR2 (germline): SGHKS, YYEKEE (reference sequence). Between the trimmed V and J ends, which lost 4 bases and 1 base, there was a span of 13 bases. CDR3 size: 15 residues. The chain's CDR3 is CASSRGRGGTDTQYF. CDR3 DNA: TGTGCCAGCAGCAGGGGGAGGGGGGGCACAGATACGCAGTATTTT.

The chain employs TRBV19 and TRBJ2-1; tentatively, D is TRBD2 (5 bases). Trimming left V 9 bases short and J 2 bases short, with 23 bases between. Germline V gives CDR1 LNHDA, CDR2 SQIVND (reference sequence). The CDR3 is made up of 17 amino acids. In DNA, the CDR3 is TGTGCCAGCCGGCTTTACGGCGGACTCGGTCCCTACAATGAGCAGTTCTTC. Translation gives CASRLYGGLGPYNEQFF.